This entry lists 9 T cell receptor beta chains sequenced from one sample in a study of OX40 agonist ivuxolimab in advanced cancers. This table comes from immunoSEQ multiplex PCR, and its TCRdb copy is limited to in-frame clones, with some not included. The sample has approximately 31,000 clones, 80% to 90% seen once; the top ten hold 25%. The specimen comprised CD4+ or CD8+ T cells sorted from blood, sampled in a trial of the OX40 agonist ivuxolimab. The source of these receptors is an adult with an advanced solid tumor such as melanoma, head and neck, liver or kidney cancer.

The CDR3 DNA reads as TGTGCCAGCTCACCTCCTTGGGGCTCCCAAGAGACCCAGTACTTC. As protein: CASSPPWGSQETQYF. The chain combines TRBV18 with TRBJ2-5; D possibly corresponds to TRBD1 (5 bases). The CDR3 has 15 residues. Trimming took off 3 bases at V and 1 base at J, with 12 bases between the two ends. The germline V gene has CDR1 KGHSH and CDR2 LQKENI.

The chain carries TRBV9 and TRBJ2-5; no firm D call. Germline V gives CDR1 SGDLS, CDR2 YYNGEE. The CDR3 runs 15 residues. The ends were cut back, 0 bases at V and 1 base at J, with 10 bases in the middle. CDR3 nucleotide sequence: TGTGCCAGCAGCGTAGGCGTCGCGAGCCAAGAGACCCAGTACTTC. Translating gives CASSVGVASQETQYF.

In its sample, this clone was seen a few times. V and J are TRBV19 and TRBJ1-1; TRBD1 agrees at 8 bases. The germline V gene has CDR1 LNHDA and CDR2 SQIVND (reference sequence). V gave up 4 bases and J gave up 5 bases; unmatched junction bases: 3. This CDR3 has 13 amino acids. The CDR3 bases are TGTGCCAGTAGTACAACAGGGGGAACTGAAGCTTTCTTT. Translating it yields CASSTTGGTEAFF.

This clone occurred once. The chain uses TRBV10-2 and TRBJ2-2; 11 positions agree with TRBD2. This CDR3 region has 18 residues. V gave up 6 bases and J gave up 4 bases; unmatched junction bases: 13. Germline V gene sequence: CDR1 WSHSY, CDR2 SAAADI. CDR3 coding DNA: TGCGCCAGCAGCGGAGGGCTAGCGGGAGGTCAGAGCACCGGGGAGCTGTTTTTT. This gives the protein CASSGGLAGGQSTGELFF.

V gene TRBV5-1 combines with J gene TRBJ2-7, with 7 bases matching TRBD1. The CDR3 totals 14 residues. CDR1 is SGHRS, CDR2 YFSETQ, per germline. J lost 3 bases, V lost 0 bases, and 3 bases had no gene match. CDR3 in DNA: TGCGCCAGCAGCTTGGCCGGACAGGTCTACGAGCAGTACTTC. Amino acids: CASSLAGQVYEQYF.

V and J are TRBV29-1 and TRBJ2-6; D is uncertain. This CDR3 region has 13 residues. The V and J ends lost 5 bases and 0 bases respectively, with 5 bases between them. CDR1 and CDR2 from the germline V gene are SQVTM and ANQGSEA. The CDR3 region is CSVLPSGANVLTF. CDR3 in DNA: TGCAGCGTTTTACCCTCTGGGGCCAACGTCCTGACTTTC.

The genes are TRBV29-1 and TRBJ2-5, with D unresolved. Trimming took 6 bases from V and 5 from J, leaving 16 bases between them. The CDR3 sequence is 13 residues long. Germline values: CDR1 SQVTM, CDR2 ANQGSEA. CDR3 sequence reads: CSVQGPGGETQYF. The CDR3 DNA sequence: TGCAGCGTCCAAGGCCCGGGTGGCGAGACCCAGTACTTC.

The chain recombines TRBV6-5 with TRBJ1-2, with D tentatively TRBD1 (6 bases). This CDR3 is 16 amino acids long. Germline loops: CDR1 MNHEY, CDR2 SVGAGI. Trimming took 4 bases from V and 2 from J, leaving 17 bases between them. CDR3 DNA sequence: TGTGCCAGCAGTTCGTTCAGGGGAGGGGTAAACTATGGCTACACCTTC. This sequence encodes CASSSFRGGVNYGYTF.

V usage is TRBV4-2 and J usage is TRBJ2-7, with 8 bases fitting TRBD1. CDR1 LGHNA and CDR2 YNFKEQ come from the germline V gene. V lost 1 base, J lost 3 bases, and 5 bases stayed unmatched. The CDR3 has 15 amino acids. The CDR3 DNA sequence: TGTGCCAGCAGCCAAGCTGTAGGACAGGGCTACGAGCAGTACTTC. It encodes CASSQAVGQGYEQYF.